The source of this TCR beta chain is a study of T-cell memory formation after mild COVID-19. As for the study in general: Largely, the TCR clusters proved donor specific. Study-wide findings and caveats: Researchers report contracting CD4+ clones mostly in CM and EM, with CD8+ clones in EMRA. Prior to infection, memory already included some responding clones, suggesting cross-reactive memory joined.

MiXCR, applied by TCRdb to the 5' RACE reads, yields one record per CDR3 protein. Here the sample spans roughly 610,000 distinct CDR3 sequences, 17% being singletons. A note on this clonotype: Antigen unknown.

Unmatched junction bases numbered 6, after V lost 0 bases and J lost 2 bases. This CDR3 spans 15 amino acids. Germline CDR1 is GTSNPN and CDR2 is SVGIG (reference sequence). The sample was PBMCs or a T cell subset sorted from them (not recorded which). The receptor comes from an adult woman who had mild COVID-19 (a few samples of this study predate the infection). Cell type and time point are not known. The chain couples TRBV30 to TRBJ1-1; 7 nucleotides agree with TRBD1. CDR3 amino acids: CAWSVLGTANTEAFF. The CDR3 DNA reads TGTGCCTGGAGTGTACTTGGGACAGCCAACACTGAAGCTTTCTTT.